The 27 T cell receptor beta chains presented below share a single source sample, sequenced in a study of blood T cell repertoires in COVID-19. Profiling relied on immunoSEQ multiplex PCR, and the TCRdb table lists in-frame clones only, not all of them. Here the sample spans over 200,000 clones, about 87% being singletons. The sequenced sample consisted of peripheral blood. These receptors all come from a man aged 55 to 70 who had recovered from COVID-19.

V usage is TRBV25-1 and J usage is TRBJ2-2; TRBD2 might be the D (6 bases). The CDR3 has 15 residues. Germline V gene lookup returns CDR1 MGHDK and CDR2 SYGVNS. With 3 bases removed from V and 2 bases from J, the gap between germline ends came to 10 bases. In nucleotides, the CDR3 is TGTGCCAGCAGTGAGCCGGGAGTAAACACCGGGGAGCTGTTTTTT. Protein: CASSEPGVNTGELFF.

The chain uses TRBV9 and TRBJ1-4; D possibly corresponds to TRBD1 (6 bases). The germline V gene encodes CDR1 SGDLS and CDR2 YYNGEE. The CDR3 has 18 amino acids. V was pared by 10 bases and J by 4 bases, with 29 bases between. CDR3 amino acids: CALTQGGHSSSGNEKLFF. In DNA, the CDR3 is TGTGCCCTCACCCAAGGGGGACACTCTTCTTCGGGTAATGAAAAACTGTTTTTT.

J is TRBJ1-3 and V is TRBV6-5; a weak D match, TRBD1 (6 bases). V lost 7 bases and J 4 bases, leaving 17 bases between the germline ends. Germline CDR1 reads MNHEY; CDR2 reads SVGAGI. CDR3 size: 15 residues. The CDR3 region is CASIGTTGFGNTIYF. The CDR3 DNA follows: TGTGCCAGCATCGGCACTACAGGGTTCGGAAACACCATATATTTT.

This clone was picked up one time. This chain connects TRBV6-5 to TRBJ2-3; perhaps TRBD1 as D (5 bases). The CDR3 runs 15 residues. The V gene's germline CDR1 is MNHEY and CDR2 SVGAGI. V shed 2 bases and J shed 5 bases, with 14 bases lying between them. For the CDR3, the DNA is TGTGCCAGCAGTTACGGGTCCTTAAGGGGAGATACGCAGTATTTT. It specifies CASSYGSLRGDTQYF.

The CDR3 sequence is CASSLLVLYGYTF. The CDR3 region has the DNA TGTGCCAGCAGTTTACTTGTCCTCTATGGCTACACCTTC. The chain links TRBV6-2 or TRBV6-3 to TRBJ1-2, with D unresolved. V lost 4 bases and J 4 bases, leaving 10 bases between the germline ends. The germline gives CDR1 MNHEY, CDR2 SVGEGT. The length of the CDR3 is 13 residues.

The rearrangement joins TRBV6-1 to TRBJ1-6; TRBD1 aligns across 7 bases. Germline assignment: CDR1 MNHNS and CDR2 SASEGT. This CDR3 has 20 amino acids. Trimming at V came to 0 bases and at J to 3 bases, leaving 14 bases not matched to a gene. The CDR3 here is CASSEAAPGTARGYNSPLHF. The CDR3 DNA sequence: TGTGCCAGCAGTGAAGCTGCCCCTGGGACAGCCCGGGGCTATAATTCACCCCTCCACTTT.

This clone came up once. V and J are TRBV4-2 and TRBJ2-7; TRBD1 agrees at 8 bases. The germline CDR1 and CDR2 sequences are LGHNA and YNFKEQ. The CDR3 has 18 amino acids. V lost 1 base, J lost 5 bases, and 16 bases stayed unmatched. The CDR3 loop reads CASSQVRGQASSRNEQYF. In DNA form, the CDR3 reads TGTGCCAGCAGCCAAGTTCGGGGACAGGCCTCGTCAAGGAACGAGCAGTACTTC.

The chain links TRBV2 to TRBJ1-2; TRBD1 aligns across 7 bases. Germline values: CDR1 SNHLY, CDR2 FYNNEI. This CDR3 is 15 amino acids long. With 6 bases clipped from V and 5 bases from J, the junction kept 12 bases outside the gene matches. CDR3 loop: CASRSRTGRGYGYTF. The CDR3 DNA reads as TGTGCCAGCAGATCCCGGACAGGAAGAGGTTATGGCTACACCTTC.

The chain uses TRBV9 and TRBJ2-7; 9 positions agree with TRBD1. After removal of 2 bases from V and 6 bases from J, the junction contained 9 bases not matched to a gene. Germline-derived CDR1 and CDR2 are SGDLS and YYNGEE. CDR3 length equals 15 residues. The CDR3 coding sequence is TGTGCCAGCAGCGTTGAGGGACAGGGTTTCTCCGAGCAGTACTTC. Its translation is CASSVEGQGFSEQYF.

V and J are TRBV9 and TRBJ2-1; 11 bases agree with TRBD2. The V gene end was trimmed by 3 bases and the J gene end by 10 bases; junction bases not matched to a gene: 6. The CDR3 spans 14 residues. The germline V gene has CDR1 SGDLS and CDR2 YYNGEE. The CDR3 here is CASSATSGGGEQFF. In DNA, the CDR3 is TGTGCCAGCAGCGCTACTAGCGGGGGCGGGGAGCAGTTCTTC.

A single count supports this clone. The V call is TRBV25-1, the J call TRBJ2-7; tentatively, D is TRBD1 (6 bases). V was cut by 6 bases and J by 5 bases, with 14 bases left in between. CDR1 is MGHDK and CDR2 is SYGVNS in the germline V gene. The CDR3 has 13 amino acids. The CDR3 DNA reads as TGTGCCAGCAGATTCCAGGGGCGCGACGAGCAGTACTTC. Protein product: CASRFQGRDEQYF.

This chain uses TRBV19 with TRBJ1-2; 9 nucleotides align to TRBD1. Per the germline V gene, CDR1 is LNHDA and CDR2 is SQIVND (reference sequence). The CDR3 is 18 amino acids. The trim removed 3 bases at V and 0 bases at J, leaving 11 bases unmatched. CDR3 coding DNA: TGTGCCAGTAGTATCCTGGGACAGGGACATGATTCTAACTATGGCTACACCTTC. It codes for CASSILGQGHDSNYGYTF.

This rearrangement joins TRBV19 to TRBJ2-7, with 9 bases aligning to TRBD1. There are 16 residues in the CDR3. V shed 1 base and J 2 bases; nucleotides not matched to a gene: 6. Germline values: CDR1 LNHDA, CDR2 SQIVND (reference sequence). The CDR3 spells CASSIGFGTGTYEQYF. CDR3 nucleotides: TGTGCCAGTAGTATAGGATTTGGGACAGGGACCTACGAGCAGTACTTC.

The chain employs TRBV3-1 (or the pseudogene TRBV3-2) and TRBJ2-7; D perhaps matches TRBD2 (5 bases). With 3 bases removed from V and 4 bases from J, the gap between germline ends came to 10 bases. The CDR3 runs to 13 residues. CDR1 and CDR2 (germline): LGHDT, YNNKEL (reference sequence). DNA for the CDR3: TGTGCCAGCAGCCATATCGGGGTGTACGAGCAGTACTTC. Translating gives CASSHIGVYEQYF.

This clone was recorded only once. V and J are TRBV4-1 and TRBJ1-6; D is uncertain. Looked up from germline, CDR1 is MGHRA and CDR2 is YSYEKL. The CDR3 consists of 17 residues. The V gene lost 0 bases and the J gene lost 3 bases, with 12 bases spanning the gap. Here the CDR3 reads CASSQDTTNYYNSPLHF. The CDR3 nucleotides are TGCGCCAGCAGCCAAGATACCACTAACTACTATAATTCACCCCTCCACTTT.

In nucleotides, the CDR3 is TGTGCCAGCAGCTTAAACGAGCGGACAGCTAATCAGCCCCAGCATTTT. Translating it yields CASSLNERTANQPQHF. V gene TRBV7-2 combines with J gene TRBJ1-5, with a weak D call TRBD1 (6 bases). This CDR3 is built from 16 residues. V lost 2 bases and J 4 bases, leaving 15 bases between the germline ends. Germline loops: CDR1 SGHTA, CDR2 FQGNSA.

The V and J genes are TRBV9 and TRBJ2-6, with a possible D match to TRBD1 (5 bases). The CDR3 consists of 20 residues. The V and J ends lost 0 bases and 0 bases respectively, with 19 bases between them. Germline lookup yields CDR1 SGDLS and CDR2 YYNGEE. The CDR3 spells CASSVEGAQLTVSGANVLTF. The CDR3 bases are TGTGCCAGCAGCGTAGAAGGGGCACAGCTGACGGTCTCTGGGGCCAACGTCCTGACTTTC.

The J gene is TRBJ1-2, the V gene TRBV5-1; D may be TRBD1 (5 bases). Germline V CDR1 and CDR2: SGHRS, YFSETQ. V lost 3 bases, J lost 6 bases, and 9 bases lay in between. The CDR3 is 12 residues long. The CDR3 coding sequence is TGCGCCAGCAGCTCAGGGATAGATGGCTACACCTTC. It yields the protein CASSSGIDGYTF.

The CDR3 sequence is CASRQGGNTGELFF. CDR3 in DNA: TGTGCCAGCCGACAGGGGGGTAACACCGGGGAGCTGTTTTTT. V gene TRBV19 combines with J gene TRBJ2-2; 9 bases fit TRBD1. CDR1 is LNHDA and CDR2 is SQIVND in the germline V gene (reference sequence). Trimming at V came to 9 bases and at J to 2 bases, leaving 4 bases not matched to a gene. The CDR3 has 14 amino acids. Supplemented by reference TRBV19 and TRBJ2-2, the full variable domain reads DGGITQSPKYLFRKEGQNVTLSCEQNLNHDAMYWYRQDPGQGLRLIYYSQIVNDFQKGDIAEGYSVSREKKESFPLTVTSAQKNPTAFYLCASRQGGNTGELFFGEGSRLTVL.

The chain couples TRBV6-5 to TRBJ2-7; 7 nucleotides agree with TRBD1. V lost 7 bases and J lost 6; bases outside the gene matches: 9. Germline CDR1 and CDR2: MNHEY and SVGAGI. The CDR3 length is 13 residues. The CDR3 sequence: CASIGQVGVEQYF. The CDR3 coding sequence is TGTGCCAGCATCGGACAGGTGGGGGTCGAGCAGTACTTC.

The CDR3 bases are TGTGCCAGCAGCTTAACTCCGCAGTCTGGGGCCAACGTCCTGACTTTC. Protein product: CASSLTPQSGANVLTF. The genes are TRBV7-3 and TRBJ2-6; D gene uncertain. Germline V lookup: CDR1 SGHTA, CDR2 FQGTGA. Trimming took off 0 bases at V and 1 base at J, with 7 bases between the two ends. This CDR3 spans 16 amino acids.

The CDR3 region is CASSPNYGDTQYF. CDR3 DNA: TGTGCCAGCTCACCCAACTATGGGGATACGCAGTATTTT. This sequence joins TRBV18 and TRBJ2-3; D unresolved. Germline V lookup: CDR1 KGHSH, CDR2 LQKENI. Trimming shortened V by 3 bases and J by 6 bases, and 10 bases separated the two germline ends. This CDR3 is 13 amino acids long.

The rearrangement links TRBV19 to TRBJ2-5; TRBD1 aligns across 10 bases. The CDR3 spans 16 residues. After removal of 10 bases from V and 4 bases from J, the junction contained 15 bases not matched to a gene. The V gene's germline CDR1 is LNHDA and CDR2 SQIVND (reference sequence). The CDR3 DNA is TGTGCCACCCAGGACAGGGGGGGACCCCAAGGAGAGACCCAGTACTTC. It codes for CATQDRGGPQGETQYF.

This chain connects TRBV29-1 to TRBJ1-3; possibly TRBD1 for D (5 bases). The CDR3 sequence is 13 residues long. Germline CDR1 reads SQVTM; CDR2 reads ANQGSEA. The germline V and J ends were trimmed by 4 bases and 2 bases, with 9 bases remaining between them. The CDR3 region is CSVVEGAGNTIYF. For the CDR3, the DNA is TGCAGCGTTGTTGAAGGGGCTGGAAACACCATATATTTT.

The J gene is TRBJ1-5, the V gene TRBV19; 11 bases line up with TRBD1. V lost 9 bases to trimming and J lost 5 bases; unmatched junction nucleotides: 18. The CDR3 has 18 amino acids. In germline, CDR1 is LNHDA, CDR2 SQIVND (reference sequence). CDR3 coding DNA: TGTGCCAGCACCCGAAGGCCGTGGGGACAGGGGGAATATCAGCCCCAGCATTTT. Protein product: CASTRRPWGQGEYQPQHF.

V is TRBV5-6 and J is TRBJ1-5; D unclear. CDR1 and CDR2 from the germline V gene are SGHDT and YYEEEE. Between the trimmed V and J ends, which lost 6 bases and 6 bases, there was a span of 16 bases. This CDR3 has 14 residues. CDR3 loop: CASTLSRAGQPQHF. CDR3 nucleotide sequence: TGTGCCAGCACCCTGAGTAGGGCGGGTCAGCCCCAGCATTTT.

The chain has TRBV3-1 (or the pseudogene TRBV3-2) and TRBJ1-4, with TRBD1 identical over 7 bases. V dropped 4 bases and J dropped 6; count of bases not matched to a gene: 5. The CDR3 has 14 residues. In germline, CDR1 is LGHDT, CDR2 YNNKEL (reference sequence). CDR3 in amino acids: CASSRDREDEKLFF. CDR3 coding DNA: TGTGCCAGCAGCCGAGACAGGGAGGATGAAAAACTGTTTTTT.